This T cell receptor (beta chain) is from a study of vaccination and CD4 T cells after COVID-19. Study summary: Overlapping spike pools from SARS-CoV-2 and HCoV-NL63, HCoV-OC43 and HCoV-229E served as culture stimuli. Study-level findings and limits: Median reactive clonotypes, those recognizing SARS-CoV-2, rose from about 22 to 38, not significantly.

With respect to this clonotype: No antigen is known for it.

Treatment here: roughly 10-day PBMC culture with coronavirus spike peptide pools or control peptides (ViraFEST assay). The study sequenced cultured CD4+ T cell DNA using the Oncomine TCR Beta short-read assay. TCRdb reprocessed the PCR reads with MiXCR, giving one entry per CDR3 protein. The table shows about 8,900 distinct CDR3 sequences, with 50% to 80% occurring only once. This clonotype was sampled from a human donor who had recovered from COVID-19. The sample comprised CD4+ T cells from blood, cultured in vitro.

The CDR3 region is CSAKQVRNTEAFF. CDR3 DNA: TGCAGCGCGAAGCAGGTTCGGAACACTGAAGCTTTCTTT. The rearrangement joins TRBV29-1 to TRBJ1-1; no reliable D call. Trimming cost V 7 bases and J 1 base, with 13 bases left between them. This CDR3 is built from 13 residues. Germline V CDR1 and CDR2: SQVTM, ANQGSEA.